This is a list of T cell receptor beta chains from one sample in a study of T cells in narcolepsy. Repertoires were generated with immunoSEQ multiplex PCR, while TCRdb's copy carries only in-frame clones and drops some. Found here are about 20,000 clones, about 80% of them singletons; the top ten hold 3.5% to 5%. The sequencing input was memory (CD45RA-) CD4+ T cells from blood. The receptor set was obtained from a human donor in good health. CDR3s include the opening cysteine and the closing phenylalanine or tryptophan. The D gene is left open where the match is weak. Clone size appears in some rows only: once, few, many, or a class for an expanded clone.

J | length | size | D | V | CDR3 | DNA
TRBJ2-1 | 13 | . | . | TRBV5-5 | CASGPGAYNEQFF | TGTGCCAGCGGCCCCGGGGCGTACAATGAGCAGTTCTTC
TRBJ2-2 | 15 | once | . | TRBV7-2 | CASSTGGQNTGELFF | TGTGCCAGCAGCACCGGGGGGCAGAACACCGGGGAGCTGTTTTTT
TRBJ2-3 | 16 | . | TRBD1 | TRBV5-1 | CASSPGQGRGTDTQYF | TGCGCCAGCAGCCCGGGACAGGGAAGAGGTACAGATACGCAGTATTTT
TRBJ2-3 | 13 | once | . | TRBV4-3 | CASSHTGQNTQYF | TGCGCCAGCAGCCATACAGGGCAGAATACGCAGTATTTT
TRBJ2-7 | 12 | . | . | TRBV6-1 | CASRQGGWGQYF | TGTGCCAGTCGACAGGGAGGATGGGGGCAGTACTTC
TRBJ2-3 | 14 | once | . | TRBV11-2 | CASSPLSGADTQYF | TGTGCCAGCAGCCCTTTATCTGGGGCAGATACGCAGTATTTT
TRBJ2-2 | 15 | . | . | TRBV11-2 | CASSIQGANTGELFF | TGTGCCAGCAGCATACAGGGCGCGAACACCGGGGAGCTGTTTTTT
TRBJ2-5 | 17 | . | TRBD2 | TRBV7-8 | CASSLTYHGGALETQYF | TGTGCCAGCAGCTTAACCTACCACGGGGGGGCCCTAGAGACCCAGTACTTC
TRBJ2-1 | 19 | . | TRBD2 | TRBV5-8 | CASSLAGLAGPSPYNEQFF | TGTGCCAGCAGCTTGGCCGGATTAGCGGGCCCCAGCCCCTACAATGAGCAGTTCTTC
TRBJ1-2 | 16 | few | TRBD1 | TRBV7-9 | CASSVDRGQGGNGYTF | TGTGCCAGCAGCGTCGACAGGGGGCAGGGAGGGAATGGCTACACCTTC
TRBJ1-1 | 10 | . | . | TRBV29-1 | CSVLVPEAFF | TGCAGCGTCCTCGTCCCTGAAGCTTTCTTT
TRBJ2-6 | 17 | . | . | TRBV5-6 | CASSFPGLSSGANVLTF | TGTGCCAGCAGCTTTCCGGGTCTCAGCTCTGGGGCCAACGTCCTGACTTTC
TRBJ1-5 | 15 | . | TRBD1 | TRBV6-1 | CASSEGQGAHQPQHF | TGTGCCAGCAGTGAGGGACAGGGGGCTCATCAGCCCCAGCATTTT
TRBJ2-2 | 15 | once | . | TRBV5-6 | CASSLGGTNTGELFF | TGTGCCAGCAGCTTAGGGGGAACGAACACCGGGGAGCTGTTTTTT
TRBJ1-3 | 10 | . | . | TRBV6-5 | CAISGNTIYF | TGTGCGATAAGCGGAAACACCATATATTTT
TRBJ1-4 | 15 | . | TRBD1 | TRBV19 | CASSNGQVNNEKLFF | TGTGCCAGTAGTAACGGACAGGTTAACAATGAAAAACTGTTTTTT
TRBJ2-7 | 14 | . | . | TRBV5-1 | CASSPGDLGYEQYF | TGCGCCAGCAGCCCAGGGGACTTGGGCTACGAGCAGTACTTC
TRBJ2-1 | 16 | . | . | TRBV5-4 | CASSLVGAGTYNEQFF | TGTGCCAGCAGCTTGGTTGGCGCGGGGACCTACAATGAGCAGTTCTTC
TRBJ2-5 | 17 | . | TRBD2 | TRBV10-1 | CASSESIGGGVQETQYF | TGCGCCAGCAGTGAGTCTATCGGCGGGGGGGTCCAAGAGACCCAGTACTTC
TRBJ2-2 | 13 | few | . | TRBV5-4 | CASSLMNTGELFF | TGTGCCAGCAGCTTGATGAACACCGGGGAGCTGTTTTTT
TRBJ2-7 | 14 | . | . | TRBV27 | CASSLSGVPYEQYF | TGTGCCAGCAGTTTATCGGGGGTCCCCTACGAGCAGTACTTC
TRBJ2-7 | 13 | . | TRBD2 | TRBV18 | CASSELAAYEQYF | TGTGCCAGCTCTGAACTAGCGGCTTACGAGCAGTACTTC
TRBJ2-6 | 20 | once | . | TRBV19 | CASSPGEEHHPLSGANVLTF | TGTGCCAGTAGCCCGGGGGAGGAGCACCATCCCCTCTCTGGGGCCAACGTCCTGACTTTC
TRBJ1-4 | 14 | . | TRBD1 | TRBV19 | CASSRTGVNEKLFF | TGTGCCAGTAGCCGGACAGGGGTGAATGAAAAACTGTTTTTT
TRBJ2-3 | 14 | once | TRBD2 | TRBV27 | CASKPGLGGDTQYF | TGTGCCAGCAAGCCGGGACTAGGCGGGGATACGCAGTATTTT
TRBJ2-5 | 16 | . | . | TRBV4-1 | CASSQVDTMAFETQYF | TGCGCCAGCAGCCAAGTAGACACCATGGCTTTTGAGACCCAGTACTTC
TRBJ2-2 | 15 | . | TRBD1 | TRBV7-9 | CASSLGAGGPGELFF | TGTGCCAGCAGCTTAGGGGCAGGGGGCCCCGGGGAGCTGTTTTTT
TRBJ2-1 | 14 | . | . | TRBV7-9 | CASSWKLEGNEQFF | TGTGCCAGCAGCTGGAAACTGGAGGGCAATGAGCAGTTCTTC
TRBJ2-3 | 13 | medium-sized | . | TRBV14 | CASSQGAGDTQYF | TGTGCCAGCAGCCAAGGGGCCGGAGATACGCAGTATTTT
TRBJ2-5 | 16 | . | . | TRBV5-1 | CASSPRTNLPQETQYF | TGCGCCAGCAGCCCGAGGACAAACCTCCCCCAAGAGACCCAGTACTTC
TRBJ1-4 | 15 | . | . | TRBV7-9 | CASSNTTGSSEKLFF | TGTGCCAGCAGCAATACCACAGGGAGTTCTGAAAAACTGTTTTTT
TRBJ2-7 | 15 | once | . | TRBV9 | CASSVGEGHSYEQYF | TGTGCCAGCAGCGTAGGAGAAGGGCACTCCTACGAGCAGTACTTC
TRBJ2-5 | 14 | . | . | TRBV5-1 | CASSLGGQRETQYF | TGCGCCAGCAGCCTGGGGGGACAGCGAGAGACCCAGTACTTC
TRBJ2-1 | 16 | once | TRBD2 | TRBV7-2 | CASSLALAGGHNEQFF | TGTGCCAGCAGCTTAGCACTAGCGGGGGGGCACAATGAGCAGTTCTTC
TRBJ2-7 | 14 | . | TRBD2 | TRBV27 | CASSLMRGGYEQYF | TGTGCCAGCAGTTTAATGCGGGGAGGGTACGAGCAGTACTTC
TRBJ2-3 | 13 | . | TRBD1 | TRBV5-1 | CVSRRTGSDTQYF | TGCGTCAGCAGAAGGACAGGTTCGGATACGCAGTATTTT
TRBJ1-2 | 15 | . | . | TRBV14 | CASSQDMAAYYGYTF | TGTGCCAGCAGCCAAGATATGGCAGCTTACTATGGCTACACCTTC
TRBJ2-7 | 13 | . | TRBD1 | TRBV19 | CASSPIGQGTQYF | TGTGCCAGTAGCCCAATCGGACAGGGGACGCAGTACTTC
TRBJ2-7 | 12 | . | . | TRBV7-9 | CASGDGSYEQYF | TGTGCCAGCGGGGACGGGAGCTACGAGCAGTACTTC
TRBJ1-1 | 12 | . | . | TRBV7-2 | CASSSTNTEAFF | TGTGCCAGCAGCTCTACGAACACTGAAGCTTTCTTT
TRBJ2-1 | 15 | few | TRBD1 | TRBV7-2 | CASELTGVGPNEQFF | TGTGCCAGCGAACTGACAGGGGTGGGTCCCAATGAGCAGTTCTTC
TRBJ2-2 | 15 | . | . | TRBV6-6 | CASSYSWDGTGELFF | TGTGCCAGCAGTTACTCTTGGGACGGCACCGGGGAGCTGTTTTTT
TRBJ2-1 | 15 | . | . | TRBV11-2 | CASTRGEVPYNEQFF | TGTGCCAGCACACGAGGGGAGGTTCCCTACAATGAGCAGTTCTTC
TRBJ1-3 | 15 | . | . | TRBV5-6 | CASSPGTLSGNTIYF | TGTGCCAGCAGCCCCGGGACACTCTCTGGAAACACCATATATTTT
TRBJ1-2 | 15 | . | . | TRBV6-5 | CASRNTLLRNYGYTF | TGTGCCAGCAGAAATACGCTACTTAGGAACTATGGCTACACCTTC
TRBJ1-2 | 15 | . | TRBD1 | TRBV10-2 | CASSERTGGVEGYTF | TGCGCCAGCAGTGAACGGACAGGGGGCGTAGAGGGCTACACCTTC
TRBJ1-1 | 12 | . | . | TRBV2 | CASSEGFLAAFF | TGTGCCAGCAGTGAGGGATTTCTGGCTGCTTTCTTT
TRBJ1-4 | 14 | . | . | TRBV7-9 | CASRRGTTNEKLFF | TGTGCCAGCAGGCGGGGCACAACTAATGAAAAACTGTTTTTT
TRBJ1-5 | 13 | . | . | TRBV5-6 | CASSLSGWQPQHF | TGTGCCAGCAGCTTGTCCGGTTGGCAGCCCCAGCATTTT
TRBJ2-3 | 15 | . | TRBD1 | TRBV7-2 | CASSSGTGLTDTQYF | TGTGCCAGCAGCTCCGGGACAGGGCTCACAGATACGCAGTATTTT
TRBJ2-2 | 15 | medium-sized | TRBD2 | TRBV14 | CASSGSSGGTGELFF | TGTGCCAGCAGCGGATCTAGCGGGGGCACCGGGGAGCTGTTTTTT
TRBJ2-5 | 14 | . | . | TRBV2 | CASGSRTATETQYF | TGTGCCAGCGGATCTCGGACGGCGACAGAGACCCAGTACTTC
TRBJ2-7 | 13 | . | TRBD1 | TRBV27 | CASSLWRQGAQYF | TGTGCCAGCAGTTTATGGCGACAGGGGGCGCAGTACTTC
TRBJ1-1 | 14 | . | . | TRBV9 | CASSVEAVNTEAFF | TGTGCCAGCAGCGTAGAAGCGGTGAACACTGAAGCTTTCTTT